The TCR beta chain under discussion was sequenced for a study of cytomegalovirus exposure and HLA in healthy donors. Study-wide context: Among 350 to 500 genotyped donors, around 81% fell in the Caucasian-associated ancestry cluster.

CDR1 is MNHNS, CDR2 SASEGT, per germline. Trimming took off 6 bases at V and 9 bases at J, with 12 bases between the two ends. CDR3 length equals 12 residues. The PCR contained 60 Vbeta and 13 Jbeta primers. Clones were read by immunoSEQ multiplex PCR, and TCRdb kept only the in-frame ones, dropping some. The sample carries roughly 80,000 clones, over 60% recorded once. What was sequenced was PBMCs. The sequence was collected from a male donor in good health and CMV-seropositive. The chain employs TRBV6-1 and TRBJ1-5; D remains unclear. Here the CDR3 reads CASREFMGPQHF. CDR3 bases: TGTGCCAGCAGGGAGTTCATGGGGCCCCAGCATTTT.